The entry that follows covers one T cell receptor beta chain sequence. Its target is not known. The CDR3 sequence is 18 residues long. Germline assignment: CDR1 MNHEY and CDR2 SMNVEV (reference sequence). V lost 1 base, J lost 1 base, and 5 bases stayed unmatched. In the original workflow: ImmunoSEQ yielded junction-only sequences lacking quality scores, so filtering differed. The repertoire was sequenced with immunoSEQ multiplex PCR; TCRdb's copy has only in-frame clones and lacks some. The V and J calls and clone size come from that table; D and trimming were worked out from the DNA. The table lists about 580,000 clones, 95% to 98% of them singletons, with more than 0.3% in the top ten. This sample is part of a study of shared clonotypes between healthy human individuals. Study-level points and caveats: Depth of sequencing was expected to influence donor clonotype sharing. Larger estimated richness was generally recorded for naive subsets relative to memory subsets. Tissue TCR repertoires likely differ from these blood-only repertoires.

Terminally differentiated effector memory CD45RA+ cells were excluded from the naive CD8 cells, which were CD45RO-negative and positively selected for CCR7. Sequenced material: naive CD8+ T cells sorted from blood. This TCR was sampled from a young man in good health. The V call is TRBV27, the J call TRBJ2-6, with 9 bases that match TRBD1. The CDR3, as DNA: TGTGCCAGCAGTTTATACGGGACAGGGCCTTCTGGGGCCAACGTCCTGACTTTC. It yields the protein CASSLYGTGPSGANVLTF.